Following are 29 T cell receptor beta chains from one sample sequenced in a study of spatial heterogeneity in lung cancer (dated by TCRdb to about 2019). In the paper's terms, the time point label means: blood at routine non-recurrence follow-up after resection. Whole RNA extracted from tumor and nontumor lung tissue, or from cryopreserved PBMC samples, was used for TCR sequencing without cell sorting. Libraries were built with 5' RACE. TCRdb names NextSeq 500 as the instrument used. Starting from the raw public reads, TCRdb applied fastp trimming at Q25, assembled clones with MiXCR and retained in-frame beta chains. Rows are combined by CDR3 protein, so each entry shows the most common genes and DNA. The sample data list some 110,000 distinct CDR3 sequences, and 12% of these were observed just once. Of the sample, 16% falls within the top ten clones. This specimen consisted of PBMCs, obtained at follow-up. These TCRs come from a male donor with early-stage non-small cell lung cancer.

This rearrangement joins TRBV9 to TRBJ1-4, with D uncertain. CDR1 is SGDLS and CDR2 is YYNGEE in the germline V gene. V lost 2 bases, J lost 7 bases, and 15 bases lay in between. The CDR3 is 15 amino acids. The CDR3 here is CASSVVVGETEKLFF. The CDR3, as DNA: TGTGCCAGCAGCGTTGTCGTCGGGGAGACTGAAAAACTGTTTTTT. The entire variable domain, with the rest obtained from reference TRBV9 and TRBJ1-4, is as follows: DSGVTQTPKHLITATGQRVTLRCSPRSGDLSVYWYQQSLDQGLQFLIQYYNGEERAKGNILERFSAQQFPDLHSELNLSSLELGDSALYFCASSVVVGETEKLFFGSGTQLSVL.

The chain carries TRBV9 and TRBJ1-1; D is unresolved. V was shortened by 0 bases and J by 1 base, with 16 bases between the two germline ends. CDR3 length: 17 amino acids. Per germline, CDR1 SGDLS and CDR2 YYNGEE. CDR3 amino acids: CASSVVLATPGNTEAFF. CDR3 DNA: TGTGCCAGCAGCGTAGTTTTAGCTACCCCGGGGAACACTGAAGCTTTCTTT.

This chain connects TRBV23-1 to TRBJ2-7; D call uncertain. TRBV23-1 is assigned to the ORF class and has an uncertain function. There are 15 residues in the CDR3. Between the trimmed V and J ends, which lost 1 base and 7 bases, there was a span of 17 bases. The CDR3 DNA sequence: TGCGCCAGCAGTCAATTTCCCAGACCCTGTGCTGAGCAGTACTTC. It translates to CASSQFPRPCAEQYF.

This clonotype was found a few times. The chain joins TRBV6-5 to TRBJ2-7; TRBD1 matches 7 bases. Per germline, CDR1 MNHEY and CDR2 SVGAGI. Losses at the gene ends were 5 bases for V and 6 bases for J; bases not matched to a gene: 10. The length of the CDR3 is 14 residues. The CDR3 bases are TGTGCCAGCAGTCACCGGGACAGTTCCGGCGAGCAGTACTTC. It encodes CASSHRDSSGEQYF.

This clonotype was seen a handful of times. The chain recombines TRBV28 with TRBJ2-7; 8 nucleotides align to TRBD2. The V gene end was trimmed by 7 bases and the J gene end by 6 bases; junction bases not matched to a gene: 8. The length of the CDR3 is 13 residues. In germline, CDR1 is MDHEN, CDR2 SYDVKM. The CDR3 here is CASTIGGESEQYF. In DNA form, the CDR3 reads TGTGCCAGCACTATCGGGGGGGAAAGCGAGCAGTACTTC.

J is TRBJ2-3 and V is TRBV5-1; no definite D call. Between the trimmed V and J ends, which lost 5 bases and 5 bases, there was a span of 9 bases. The CDR3 is made up of 12 amino acids. Germline V gene sequence: CDR1 SGHRS, CDR2 YFSETQ. CDR3 nucleotide sequence: TGCGCCAGCAGTCCGGACGGAGATACGCAGTATTTT. Encoded protein: CASSPDGDTQYF.

This clonotype came up many times. The chain recombines TRBV4-2 with TRBJ1-6, with D possibly TRBD1 on 5 matching bases. CDR3 length equals 15 residues. Per germline, CDR1 LGHNA and CDR2 YNFKEQ. The V end lost 6 bases, the J end lost 5 bases, and 14 bases lay between the germline ends. CDR3 region: CASRNLDRDNSPLHF. The CDR3 coding sequence is TGTGCCAGCAGGAATCTTGACAGAGATAATTCACCCCTCCACTTT.

A few counts support this clonotype. The chain employs TRBV19 and TRBJ2-5; 12 bases match TRBD1. The CDR3 totals 17 residues. Germline V gene sequence: CDR1 LNHDA, CDR2 SQIVND (reference sequence). V lost 4 bases, J lost 4 bases, and 10 bases stayed unmatched. The CDR3 loop reads CASSTPGQGARRETQYF. The CDR3 region has the DNA TGTGCCAGTAGTACTCCGGGACAGGGGGCTCGGAGAGAGACCCAGTACTTC.

This sequence joins TRBV14 and TRBJ2-5; weak D call: TRBD1 (5 bases). The CDR3 spans 14 residues. From germline, CDR1 is SGHDN and CDR2 FVKESK. Trimming shortened V by 0 bases and J by 5 bases, and 10 bases separated the two germline ends. The CDR3 spells CASSQEWGAETQYF. CDR3 DNA sequence: TGTGCCAGCAGCCAAGAATGGGGCGCGGAGACCCAGTACTTC.

The V and J genes are TRBV6-1 and TRBJ2-7, with TRBD1 matching over 11 bases. The CDR3 covers 16 residues. CDR1 and CDR2 (germline): MNHNS, SASEGT. V shed 10 bases and J 2 bases; nucleotides not matched to a gene: 13. The CDR3 protein is CAIPGGGTGGAYEQYF. CDR3 nucleotide sequence: TGTGCCATCCCCGGGGGAGGGACAGGGGGGGCCTACGAGCAGTACTTC.

This clonotype was counted many times. The CDR3 loop reads CASSFRISRYTGELFF. The CDR3 DNA sequence: TGTGCCAGCAGCTTTAGGATCTCGAGATACACCGGGGAGCTGTTTTTT. The chain links TRBV7-8 to TRBJ2-2, with D uncertain. The CDR3 spans 16 residues. The ends were cut back, 3 bases at V and 3 bases at J, with 14 bases in the middle. Germline V gene data show CDR1 as SGHVS and CDR2 as FQNEAQ.

This clonotype has at least ten counts. The V gene is TRBV9, the J gene TRBJ1-2; no reliable D call. There are 15 residues in the CDR3. Germline V lookup: CDR1 SGDLS, CDR2 YYNGEE. The V end was cut by 0 bases, the J end by 6 bases, with 15 bases between. DNA for the CDR3: TGTGCCAGCAGCGTAGGTGGCAGCCATCCGCATGGCTACACCTTC. Encoded protein: CASSVGGSHPHGYTF.

The sample holds many counts of this clonotype. The chain links TRBV5-1 to TRBJ2-7, with 7 bases fitting TRBD1. The CDR3 length is 14 residues. Trimming took 4 bases from V and 3 from J; bases not matched to a gene: 7. The germline V gene has CDR1 SGHRS and CDR2 YFSETQ. CDR3 sequence reads: CASSISGQNYEQYF. Written as DNA, the CDR3 is TGCGCCAGCAGCATCTCGGGACAGAACTACGAGCAGTACTTC.

This clonotype was picked up a small number of times. V gene TRBV12-3 or TRBV12-4 combines with J gene TRBJ2-4, with D tentatively TRBD2 (6 bases). The CDR3 runs 15 residues. Between the trimmed V and J ends, which lost 5 bases and 2 bases, there was a span of 13 bases. The CDR3 bases are TGTGCCAGCAGTGCCCGGAGGGTGACCAAAAACATTCAGTACTTC. Amino acids: CASSARRVTKNIQYF.

This clonotype appeared a few times. The V call is TRBV4-2, the J call TRBJ1-1; D perhaps matches TRBD1 (5 bases). This CDR3 region has 16 residues. Trimming cost V 1 base and J 1 base, with 13 bases left between them. CDR1 LGHNA and CDR2 YNFKEQ come from the germline V gene. This CDR3 reads CASSQVPQGGNTEAFF. As DNA, the CDR3 is TGTGCCAGCAGCCAAGTTCCGCAGGGAGGGAACACTGAAGCTTTCTTT.

This clonotype was seen only a few times. The chain combines TRBV6-5 with TRBJ1-1; D not certain. The CDR3 length is 14 residues. Germline lookup yields CDR1 MNHEY and CDR2 SVGAGI. V gave up 3 bases and J gave up 0 bases, with 8 bases separating them. CDR3 residues: CASSYAGMNTEAFF. CDR3 bases: TGTGCCAGCAGTTATGCGGGAATGAACACTGAAGCTTTCTTT.

CDR3 nucleotide sequence: TGTGCCAGCAGCAGGGGGGCTAGCGCTGAAGCTTTCTTT. It codes for CASSRGASAEAFF. The chain employs TRBV7-8 and TRBJ1-1; D possibly corresponds to TRBD1 (6 bases). The CDR3 totals 13 residues. Per germline, CDR1 SGHVS and CDR2 FQNEAQ. With 5 bases removed from V and 6 bases from J, the gap between germline ends came to 13 bases.

This clonotype was counted between two and nine times. The chain uses TRBV29-1 and TRBJ1-2; 9 nucleotides match TRBD1. In germline, CDR1 is SQVTM, CDR2 ANQGSEA. The CDR3 is 12 residues long. J gave up 3 bases and V 5 bases, and 1 base lay outside the gene matches. The CDR3 bases are TGCAGCGTTCGGACAGGGGACTATGGCTACACCTTC. It yields the protein CSVRTGDYGYTF.

This clonotype was found a few times. The CDR3 DNA reads TGTGCCAGCAGCGTGAACCTCTTAGATTCACCCCTCCACTTT. It codes for CASSVNLLDSPLHF. The chain uses TRBV9 and TRBJ1-6; D is unclear. The germline V and J ends were trimmed by 2 bases and 8 bases, with 11 bases remaining between them. Germline V gives CDR1 SGDLS, CDR2 YYNGEE. The CDR3 spans 14 residues.

This clonotype came up many times. This chain links TRBV10-1 with TRBJ2-3, with 14 bases that match TRBD2. CDR1 is WNHNN, CDR2 SYGVQD, per germline (reference sequence). The CDR3 runs 19 residues. V gave up 4 bases and J gave up 4 bases; unmatched junction bases: 13. In DNA form, the CDR3 reads TGCGCCAGCAGTGCAACAGTTGGGACTAGCGGGGGTGTCGCAGATACGCAGTATTTT. Its translation is CASSATVGTSGGVADTQYF.

The chain combines TRBV3-1 with TRBJ1-1; D call uncertain. Germline values: CDR1 LGHDT, CDR2 YNNKEL (reference sequence). The V gene lost 1 base and the J gene lost 0 bases, with 6 bases spanning the gap. The CDR3 is 14 residues long. CDR3 nucleotides: TGTGCCAGCAGCCAAGCCGCGGTGAACACTGAAGCTTTCTTT. It yields the protein CASSQAAVNTEAFF.

As to this clonotype: A read error may account for a junction end that differs from germline. The CDR3 DNA follows: TGTGCCAGCAGATTAGGGACAACACCCGGGGAGCTGTTTTTT. Protein sequence: CASRLGTTPGELFF. The rearrangement uses TRBV12-3 or TRBV12-4 and TRBJ2-2; tentatively, D is TRBD1 (6 bases). The CDR3 sequence is 14 residues long.

CDR3 DNA sequence: TGCGCCAGCAGCTTGGTAGGGATGGGAGAGACCCAGTACTTC. As protein: CASSLVGMGETQYF. The chain couples TRBV5-1 to TRBJ2-5, with D uncertain. The CDR3 consists of 14 residues. The germline CDR1 and CDR2 sequences are SGHRS and YFSETQ. V was cut by 0 bases and J by 4 bases, with 10 bases left in between.

The CDR3: CASSHGGTDNEKLFF. CDR3 nucleotides: TGTGCCAGCAGCCACGGCGGCACAGATAATGAAAAACTGTTTTTT. The genes are TRBV3-1 and TRBJ1-4; no firm D call. With 3 bases removed from V and 4 bases from J, the gap between germline ends came to 12 bases. Germline CDR1 LGHDT, CDR2 YNNKEL (reference sequence). CDR3 length: 15 residues.

J is TRBJ2-1 and V is TRBV15; TRBD1 is a possible D gene (5 bases). CDR3 length: 16 residues. Trimming shortened V by 0 bases and J by 0 bases, and 9 bases separated the two germline ends. The germline gives CDR1 LNHNV, CDR2 YYDKDF (reference sequence). The CDR3 reads CATSRDQGSSYNEQFF. CDR3 coding DNA: TGTGCCACCAGCAGAGATCAGGGCAGCTCCTACAATGAGCAGTTCTTC.

This clonotype was counted ten times or more. The gene calls are TRBV6-2 or TRBV6-3 and TRBJ1-5, with a possible D match to TRBD1 (5 bases). Between the trimmed V and J ends, which lost 11 bases and 5 bases, there was a span of 7 bases. The germline V gene has CDR1 MNHEY and CDR2 SVGEGT. The CDR3 consists of 10 residues. The CDR3 coding sequence is TGTGCCTCGGGGGATCAGCCCCAGCATTTT. This codes for CASGDQPQHF.

This clonotype has at least ten counts. The chain has TRBV5-4 and TRBJ2-1; D may be TRBD1 (6 bases). Germline-derived CDR1 and CDR2 are SGHNT and YYREEE (reference sequence). Trimming took off 4 bases at V and 5 bases at J, with 16 bases between the two ends. There are 15 residues in the CDR3. The CDR3 DNA is TGTGCCAGCAGCCCAGGGACAAGAGGGGACAATGAGCAGTTCTTC. Its protein is CASSPGTRGDNEQFF. Full variable domain (missing parts from reference TRBV5-4 and TRBJ2-1): ETGVTQSPTHLIKTRGQQVTLRCSSQSGHNTVSWYQQALGQGPQFIFQYYREEENGRGNFPPRFSGLQFPNYSSELNVNALELDDSALYLCASSPGTRGDNEQFFGPGTRLTVL.

This clonotype has more than one count but fewer than ten. J is TRBJ2-2 and V is TRBV4-1; D is perhaps TRBD2 (7 bases). CDR1 and CDR2 from the germline V gene are MGHRA and YSYEKL. The V end was cut by 8 bases, the J end by 0 bases, with 13 bases between. The CDR3 is 15 amino acids. The CDR3 DNA reads TGCGCCAGCGGGCGGGGGCGTTCGAACACCGGGGAGCTGTTTTTT. It yields the protein CASGRGRSNTGELFF.

This clonotype occurred a few times. This rearrangement joins TRBV5-1 to TRBJ2-3; TRBD1 is a possible D gene (6 bases). Germline loops: CDR1 SGHRS, CDR2 YFSETQ. The CDR3 totals 15 residues. The ends were cut back, 2 bases at V and 0 bases at J, with 10 bases in the middle. The CDR3 reads CASSFTGPSTDTQYF. In DNA, the CDR3 is TGCGCCAGCAGCTTTACAGGGCCAAGCACAGATACGCAGTATTTT.